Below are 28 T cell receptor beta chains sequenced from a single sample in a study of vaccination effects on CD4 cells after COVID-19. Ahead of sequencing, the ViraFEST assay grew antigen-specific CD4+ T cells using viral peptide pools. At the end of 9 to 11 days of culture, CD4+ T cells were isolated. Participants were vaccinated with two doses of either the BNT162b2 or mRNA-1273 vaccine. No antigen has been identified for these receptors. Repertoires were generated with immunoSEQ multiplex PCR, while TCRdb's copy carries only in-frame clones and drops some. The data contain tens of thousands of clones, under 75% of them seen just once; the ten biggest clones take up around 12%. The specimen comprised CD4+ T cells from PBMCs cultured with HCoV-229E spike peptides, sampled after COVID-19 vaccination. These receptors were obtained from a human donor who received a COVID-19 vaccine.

The CDR3 DNA is TGTGCCAGCACCCCGTCGTTATTACAGGGACAAGAGACCCAGTACTTC. Its translation: CASTPSLLQGQETQYF. The chain combines TRBV7-9 with TRBJ2-5; D is perhaps TRBD1 (6 bases). Germline V gives CDR1 SEHNR, CDR2 FQNEAQ (reference sequence). Trimming pared 7 bases from V and 2 bases from J, leaving 20 bases between. The CDR3 runs to 16 residues.

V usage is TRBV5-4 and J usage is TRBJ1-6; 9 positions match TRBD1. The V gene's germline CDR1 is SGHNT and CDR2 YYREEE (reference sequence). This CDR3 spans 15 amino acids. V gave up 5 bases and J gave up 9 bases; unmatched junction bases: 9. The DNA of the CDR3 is TGTGCCAGCAGATTCGGACAGGGGCAGAGTTCACCCCTCCACTTT. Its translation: CASRFGQGQSSPLHF.

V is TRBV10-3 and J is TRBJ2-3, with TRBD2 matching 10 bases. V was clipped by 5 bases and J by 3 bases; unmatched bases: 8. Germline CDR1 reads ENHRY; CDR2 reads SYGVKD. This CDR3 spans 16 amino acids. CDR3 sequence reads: CAISRDGLAATDTQYF. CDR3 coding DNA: TGTGCCATCAGTCGGGATGGACTAGCGGCAACAGATACGCAGTATTTT.

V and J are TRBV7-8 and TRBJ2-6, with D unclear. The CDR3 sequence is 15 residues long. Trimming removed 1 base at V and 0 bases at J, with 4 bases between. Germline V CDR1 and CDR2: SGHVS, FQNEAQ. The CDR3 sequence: CASSLGASGANVLTF. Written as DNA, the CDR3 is TGTGCCAGCAGCTTAGGGGCCTCTGGGGCCAACGTCCTGACTTTC.

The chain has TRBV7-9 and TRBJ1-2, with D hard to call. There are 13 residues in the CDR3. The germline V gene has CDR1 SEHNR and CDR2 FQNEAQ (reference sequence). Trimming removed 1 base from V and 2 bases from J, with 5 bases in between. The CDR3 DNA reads TGTGCCAGCAGCTTAGAAGGGAACTATGGCTACACCTTC. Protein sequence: CASSLEGNYGYTF.

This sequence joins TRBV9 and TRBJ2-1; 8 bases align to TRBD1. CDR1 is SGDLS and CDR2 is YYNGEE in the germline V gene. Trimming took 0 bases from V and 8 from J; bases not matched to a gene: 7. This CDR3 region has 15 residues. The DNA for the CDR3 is TGTGCCAGCAGCGTAGATGTCAGGGGGCCCTATGAGCAGTTCTTC. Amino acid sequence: CASSVDVRGPYEQFF.

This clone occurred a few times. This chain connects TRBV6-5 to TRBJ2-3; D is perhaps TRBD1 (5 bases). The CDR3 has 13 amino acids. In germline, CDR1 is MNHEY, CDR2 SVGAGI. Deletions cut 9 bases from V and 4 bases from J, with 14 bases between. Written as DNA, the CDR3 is TGTGCCAGTTCGTTCAGGGTGGCAGATACGCAGTATTTT. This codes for CASSFRVADTQYF.

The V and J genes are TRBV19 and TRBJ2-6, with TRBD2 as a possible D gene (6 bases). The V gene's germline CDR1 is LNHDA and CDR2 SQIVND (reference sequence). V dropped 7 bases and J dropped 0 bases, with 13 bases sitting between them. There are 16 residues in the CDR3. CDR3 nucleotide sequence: TGTGCCAGTACCCGATCGGGGGTCTCTGGGGCCAACGTCCTGACTTTC. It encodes CASTRSGVSGANVLTF.

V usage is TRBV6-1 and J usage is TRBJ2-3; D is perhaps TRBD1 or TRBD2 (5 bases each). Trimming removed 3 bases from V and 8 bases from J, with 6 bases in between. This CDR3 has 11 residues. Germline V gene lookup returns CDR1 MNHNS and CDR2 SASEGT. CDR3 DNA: TGTGCCAGCAGTGAGGGACCTACGCAGTATTTT. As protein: CASSEGPTQYF.

The CDR3 DNA follows: TGTGCCAGCAGTGATTCCGGGACAGTTATAACTTACAATGAGCAGTTCTTC. The encoded protein is CASSDSGTVITYNEQFF. J is TRBJ2-1 and V is TRBV25-1, with 7 bases fitting TRBD1. This CDR3 region has 17 residues. V shed 3 bases and J 4 bases; nucleotides not matched to a gene: 12. CDR1 MGHDK and CDR2 SYGVNS come from the germline V gene.

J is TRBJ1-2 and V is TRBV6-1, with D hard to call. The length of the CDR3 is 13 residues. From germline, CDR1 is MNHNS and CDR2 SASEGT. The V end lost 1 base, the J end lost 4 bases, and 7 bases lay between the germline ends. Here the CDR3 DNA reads TGTGCCAGCAGTGAAGAAGGGCTCTATGGCTACACCTTC. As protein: CASSEEGLYGYTF.

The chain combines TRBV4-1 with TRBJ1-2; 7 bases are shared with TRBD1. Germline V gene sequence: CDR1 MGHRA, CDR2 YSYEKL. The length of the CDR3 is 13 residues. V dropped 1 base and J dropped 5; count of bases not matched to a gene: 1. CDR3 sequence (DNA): TGCGCCAGCAGCCAAGCCAGGGGGTATGGCTACACCTTC. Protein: CASSQARGYGYTF.

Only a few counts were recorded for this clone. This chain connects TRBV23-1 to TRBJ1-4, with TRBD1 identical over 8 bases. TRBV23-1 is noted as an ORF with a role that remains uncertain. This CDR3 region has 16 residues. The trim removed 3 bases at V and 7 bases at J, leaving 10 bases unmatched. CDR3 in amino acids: CASSQSSGQGSEKLFF. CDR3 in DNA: TGCGCCAGCAGTCAGTCGTCCGGACAGGGTAGTGAAAAACTGTTTTTT.

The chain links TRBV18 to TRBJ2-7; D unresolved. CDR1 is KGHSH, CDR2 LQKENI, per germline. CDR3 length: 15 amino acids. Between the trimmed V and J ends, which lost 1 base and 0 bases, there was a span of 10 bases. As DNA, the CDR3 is TGTGCCAGCTCACCACAACAGATGAGCTCCTACGAGCAGTACTTC. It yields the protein CASSPQQMSSYEQYF.

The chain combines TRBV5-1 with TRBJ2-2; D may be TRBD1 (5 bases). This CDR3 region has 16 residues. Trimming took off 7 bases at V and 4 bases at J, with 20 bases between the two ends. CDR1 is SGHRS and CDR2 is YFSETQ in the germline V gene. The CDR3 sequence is CASSWGPPTGTGELFF. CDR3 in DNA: TGCGCCAGCTCGTGGGGCCCCCCGACGGGCACCGGGGAGCTGTTTTTT.

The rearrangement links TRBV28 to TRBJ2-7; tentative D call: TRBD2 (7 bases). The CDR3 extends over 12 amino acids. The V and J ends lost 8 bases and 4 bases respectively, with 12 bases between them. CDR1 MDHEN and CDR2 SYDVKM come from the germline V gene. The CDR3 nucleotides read TGTGCCAGCGGGGGGGCAGGTTACGAGCAGTACTTC. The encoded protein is CASGGAGYEQYF.

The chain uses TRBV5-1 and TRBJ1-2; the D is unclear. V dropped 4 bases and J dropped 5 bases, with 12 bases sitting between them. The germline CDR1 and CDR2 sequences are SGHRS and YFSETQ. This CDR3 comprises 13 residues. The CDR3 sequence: CASSDDGSYGYTF. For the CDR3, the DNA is TGCGCCAGCAGCGACGACGGATCTTATGGCTACACCTTC.

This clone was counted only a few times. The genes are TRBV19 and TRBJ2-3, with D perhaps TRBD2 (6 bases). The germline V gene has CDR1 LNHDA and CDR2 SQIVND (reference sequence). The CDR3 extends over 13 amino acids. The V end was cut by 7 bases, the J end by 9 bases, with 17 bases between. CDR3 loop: CASKERGTGTQYF. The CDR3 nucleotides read TGTGCCAGTAAGGAACGGGGGACGGGCACGCAGTATTTT.

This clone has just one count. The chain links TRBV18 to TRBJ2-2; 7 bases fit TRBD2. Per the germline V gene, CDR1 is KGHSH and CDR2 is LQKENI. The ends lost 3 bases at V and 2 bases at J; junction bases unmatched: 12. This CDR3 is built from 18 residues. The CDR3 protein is CASSPFISLADNTGELFF. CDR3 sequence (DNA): TGTGCCAGCTCACCTTTTATATCCCTAGCGGATAACACCGGGGAGCTGTTTTTT.

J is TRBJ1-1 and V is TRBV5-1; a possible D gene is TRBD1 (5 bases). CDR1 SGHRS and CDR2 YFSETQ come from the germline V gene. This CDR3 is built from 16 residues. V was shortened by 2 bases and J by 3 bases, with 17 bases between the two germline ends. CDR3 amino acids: CASSFGGGGIDTEAFF. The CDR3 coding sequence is TGCGCCAGCAGCTTTGGAGGTGGGGGGATCGACACTGAAGCTTTCTTT.

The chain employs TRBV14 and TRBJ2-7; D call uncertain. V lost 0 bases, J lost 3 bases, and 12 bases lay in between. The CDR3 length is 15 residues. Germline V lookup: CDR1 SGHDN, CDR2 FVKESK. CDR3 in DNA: TGTGCCAGCAGCCAAGACCAAGGTAGCTACTACGAGCAGTACTTC. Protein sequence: CASSQDQGSYYEQYF.

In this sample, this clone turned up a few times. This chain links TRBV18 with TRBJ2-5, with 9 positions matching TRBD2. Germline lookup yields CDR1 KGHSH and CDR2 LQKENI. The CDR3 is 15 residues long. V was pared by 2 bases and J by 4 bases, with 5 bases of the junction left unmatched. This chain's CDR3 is CASSPDAGGRETQYF. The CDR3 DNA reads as TGTGCCAGCTCACCAGACGCGGGAGGGCGAGAGACCCAGTACTTC.

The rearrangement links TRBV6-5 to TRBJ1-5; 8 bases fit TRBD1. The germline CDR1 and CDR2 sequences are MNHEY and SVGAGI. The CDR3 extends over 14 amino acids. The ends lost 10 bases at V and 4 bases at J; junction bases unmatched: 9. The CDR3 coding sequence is TGTGCCACCACCGACAGGGGTGGGAATCAGCCCCAGCATTTT. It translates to CATTDRGGNQPQHF.

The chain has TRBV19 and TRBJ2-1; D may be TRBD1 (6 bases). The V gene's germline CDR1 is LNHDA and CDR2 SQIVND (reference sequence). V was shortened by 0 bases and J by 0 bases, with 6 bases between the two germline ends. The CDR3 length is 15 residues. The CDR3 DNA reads TGTGCCAGTAGTATAGACAGGGGCTCCTACAATGAGCAGTTCTTC. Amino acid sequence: CASSIDRGSYNEQFF.

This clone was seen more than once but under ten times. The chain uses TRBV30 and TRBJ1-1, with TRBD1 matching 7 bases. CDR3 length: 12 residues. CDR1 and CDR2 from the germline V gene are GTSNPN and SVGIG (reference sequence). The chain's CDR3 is CAYNRGATEAFF. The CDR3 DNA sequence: TGTGCATATAACAGGGGAGCTACTGAAGCTTTCTTT.

CDR3 sequence reads: CASRGRNSPLHF. CDR3 in DNA: TGTGCCAGTAGGGGAAGAAATTCACCCCTCCACTTT. This chain connects TRBV19 to TRBJ1-6; D unclear. The CDR3 runs to 12 residues. Germline assignment: CDR1 LNHDA and CDR2 SQIVND (reference sequence). V dropped 6 bases and J dropped 7 bases, with 7 bases sitting between them.

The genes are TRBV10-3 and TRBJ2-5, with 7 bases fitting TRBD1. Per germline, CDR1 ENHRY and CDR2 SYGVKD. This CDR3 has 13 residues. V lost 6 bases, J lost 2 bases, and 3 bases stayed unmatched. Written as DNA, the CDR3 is TGTGCCATCAGACCGGGACAGCAAGAGACCCAGTACTTC. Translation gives CAIRPGQQETQYF.

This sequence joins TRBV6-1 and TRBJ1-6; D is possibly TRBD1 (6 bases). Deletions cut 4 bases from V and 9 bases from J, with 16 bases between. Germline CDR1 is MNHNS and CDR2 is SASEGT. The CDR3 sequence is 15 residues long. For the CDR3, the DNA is TGTGCCAGCAGTGGCACAGGGAGGGGAGGTTCACCCCTCCACTTT. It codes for CASSGTGRGGSPLHF.